The present entry profiles one TCR beta chain with its context. Trimming removed 7 bases at V and 6 bases at J, with 12 bases between. This CDR3 has 12 amino acids. Alongside a J-beta primer mix, a sample-barcoded 5' primer served in a second PCR lasting about 7 to 12 cycles. Through a template-switch adaptor with 12 random nucleotides, each cDNA molecule received a tag. TCRdb recomputed calls from the 5' RACE reads with MiXCR, one row per CDR3 protein. Here the sample spans 1.5 million to 2 million distinct CDR3 sequences, under 30% being singletons. The entry originates in a study of blood T cells in healthy people across ages. At the level of the study: Template switching recovered approximately one barcoded beta molecule for every two T cells.

The clonotype was recovered from a woman aged 25 to 45 in good health. The J gene is TRBJ1-1, the V gene TRBV12-3 or TRBV12-4; TRBD1 is a possible D gene (6 bases). Sequencing was carried out using blood. The CDR3 loop is CASNTGFAEAFF. The CDR3 nucleotides are TGTGCCAGCAATACAGGGTTCGCTGAAGCTTTCTTT.